Shown below are 21 T cell receptor beta chains from a single sample sequenced in a study of T cell therapy after organ transplantation. Assay used: immunoSEQ multiplex PCR; TCRdb lists only in-frame clones, some missing. The data show about 18,000 clones, 65% to 90% seen once. Time point defined: 20-29 weeks after completion of therapy. The antigens of these receptors remain unknown. The sample was CD8+ T cells from blood, taken after autologous CMV-specific T cell therapy. The receptors come from a human patient who had received a solid organ transplant and had CMV disease. A share of the T cells may be of graft donor origin.

The genes are TRBV7-8 and TRBJ2-5; D ambiguous. This CDR3 region has 12 residues. Germline loops: CDR1 SGHVS, CDR2 FQNEAQ. Trimming stripped 3 bases from V and 5 bases from J, with 7 bases between. The CDR3 sequence is CASSLGMETQYF. DNA for the CDR3: TGTGCCAGCAGCTTGGGGATGGAGACCCAGTACTTC.

The V gene is TRBV7-9, the J gene TRBJ1-5; maybe TRBD1 (5 bases). CDR3 length: 15 amino acids. V was trimmed by 5 bases and J by 2 bases, leaving 13 bases between them. Germline CDR1 SEHNR, CDR2 FQNEAQ (reference sequence). CDR3 bases: TGTGCCAGCAGCCCAGGGCCCGACGGCAATCAGCCCCAGCATTTT. This translates into CASSPGPDGNQPQHF.

The chain joins TRBV6-1 to TRBJ2-2; the match to TRBD1 covers 8 bases. The CDR3 is made up of 13 amino acids. Losses at the gene ends were 6 bases for V and 6 bases for J; bases not matched to a gene: 3. The germline CDR1 and CDR2 sequences are MNHNS and SASEGT. The CDR3 protein is CASSPDRAGELFF. For the CDR3, the DNA is TGTGCCAGCAGCCCGGACAGGGCCGGGGAGCTGTTTTTT.

The CDR3 coding sequence is TGTGCCAGCGTGGAAGTGGGACAGGGACCCCTGGGGACAGATACGCAGTATTTT. Translated, it gives CASVEVGQGPLGTDTQYF. The chain employs TRBV7-6 and TRBJ2-3; 9 bases fit TRBD1. Unmatched junction bases numbered 18, after V lost 8 bases and J lost 3 bases. The CDR3 is 18 residues long. Germline-derived CDR1 and CDR2 are SGHVS and FNYEAQ.

The genes are TRBV19 and TRBJ2-7, with D hard to call. Deletions cut 6 bases from V and 1 base from J, with 13 bases between. Germline lookup yields CDR1 LNHDA and CDR2 SQIVND (reference sequence). The CDR3 has 14 amino acids. CDR3 loop: CASSKQLTSYEQYF. The CDR3 coding sequence is TGTGCCAGTAGCAAACAGCTTACTTCCTACGAGCAGTACTTC.

The rearrangement links TRBV20-1 to TRBJ2-5, with D unresolved. CDR3 size: 10 residues. The V gene lost 6 bases and the J gene lost 7 bases, with 9 bases spanning the gap. In germline, CDR1 is DFQATT, CDR2 SNEGSKA (reference sequence). CDR3 sequence reads: CSASPGTQYF. CDR3 DNA: TGCAGTGCCTCCCCCGGGACCCAGTACTTC.

CDR3 coding DNA: TGTGCCAGCAGCTTAGGGGACAGGGACGAGCAGTACTTC. Its protein is CASSLGDRDEQYF. V usage is TRBV11-2 and J usage is TRBJ2-7, with 9 bases identical to TRBD1. The CDR3 length is 13 residues. Germline assignment: CDR1 SGHAT and CDR2 FQNNGV. J gave up 5 bases and V 1 base, and 0 bases lay outside the gene matches.

The genes are TRBV9 and TRBJ2-7, with 9 bases that match TRBD1. Germline loops: CDR1 SGDLS, CDR2 YYNGEE. J gave up 3 bases and V 2 bases, and 3 bases lay outside the gene matches. This CDR3 has 14 amino acids. The CDR3 here is CASSVGQGNYEQYF. The CDR3 DNA reads TGTGCCAGCAGCGTGGGACAGGGAAACTACGAGCAGTACTTC.

This chain joins TRBV27 and TRBJ1-2; D gene ambiguous. Trimming removed 7 bases at V and 4 bases at J, with 13 bases between. The CDR3 is made up of 13 amino acids. Per germline, CDR1 MNHEY and CDR2 SMNVEV (reference sequence). The CDR3, as DNA: TGTGCCAGCACCCCGGACGGTTCCTATGGCTACACCTTC. Translating gives CASTPDGSYGYTF.

This chain links TRBV6-6 with TRBJ1-1; D uncertain. Trimming stripped 6 bases from V and 0 bases from J, with 5 bases between. CDR3 length: 12 residues. Germline CDR1 and CDR2: MNHNY and SVGAGI (reference sequence). CDR3 bases: TGTGCCAGCAGCCACATGAACACTGAAGCTTTCTTT. It codes for CASSHMNTEAFF.

The J gene is TRBJ1-1, the V gene TRBV5-6; 8 nucleotides align to TRBD1. V lost 3 bases to trimming and J lost 5 bases; unmatched junction nucleotides: 3. The CDR3 covers 13 residues. The V gene's germline CDR1 is SGHDT and CDR2 YYEEEE. CDR3: CASSYDRGTEAFF. The CDR3 bases are TGTGCCAGCAGCTATGACAGGGGTACTGAAGCTTTCTTT.

This clone is large within its sample. The chain carries TRBV20-1 and TRBJ1-1; D gene unclear. Germline CDR1 DFQATT, CDR2 SNEGSKA (reference sequence). Between the trimmed V and J ends, which lost 6 bases and 7 bases, there was a span of 12 bases. The CDR3 has 11 amino acids. The DNA for the CDR3 is TGCAGTGCGCCCGAGGAGGGTGAAGCTTTCTTT. Translating it yields CSAPEEGEAFF.

This chain uses TRBV6-6 with TRBJ1-2; no firm D call. The CDR3 is 11 amino acids. The V and J ends lost 8 bases and 6 bases respectively, with 10 bases between them. Germline CDR1 and CDR2: MNHNY and SVGAGI (reference sequence). CDR3 DNA sequence: TGTGCCAGCGGGCTGGGCGATGGCTACACCTTC. Its protein is CASGLGDGYTF.

The chain has TRBV11-2 and TRBJ1-4; D unclear. Per germline, CDR1 SGHAT and CDR2 FQNNGV. The ends were cut back, 4 bases at V and 3 bases at J, with 24 bases in the middle. The CDR3 is 19 residues long. The DNA of the CDR3 is TGTGCCAGCAGCTCCCCATGGACGGGCTTAGTGGGGTCTAATGAAAAACTGTTTTTT. This gives the protein CASSSPWTGLVGSNEKLFF.

This rearrangement joins TRBV9 to TRBJ2-5; unclear D gene. V lost 3 bases to trimming and J lost 5 bases, with 11 bases between them. The CDR3 covers 13 residues. CDR1 is SGDLS and CDR2 is YYNGEE in the germline V gene. The CDR3 DNA is TGTGCCAGCAGCGCCCTTAGATCGGAGACCCAGTACTTC. This sequence encodes CASSALRSETQYF.

The rearrangement joins TRBV27 to TRBJ1-2; D gene ambiguous. Trimming removed 5 bases at V and 1 base at J, with 11 bases between. The CDR3 covers 14 residues. CDR1 and CDR2 (germline): MNHEY, SMNVEV (reference sequence). In DNA form, the CDR3 reads TGTGCCAGCAGTACCGAGGACGGTAACTATGGCTACACCTTC. Its translation is CASSTEDGNYGYTF.

V gene TRBV7-8 combines with J gene TRBJ1-6; 8 bases are shared with TRBD1. The CDR3 totals 15 residues. Germline trimming cut 5 bases from V and 7 bases from J; bases unmatched to any gene: 7. Germline CDR1 SGHVS, CDR2 FQNEAQ. The DNA of the CDR3 is TGTGCCAGCAGCGACTGGACAGGGAGGAATTCACCCCTCCACTTT. Its translation: CASSDWTGRNSPLHF.

The V and J genes are TRBV4-3 and TRBJ2-3; tentative D call: TRBD1 (6 bases). This CDR3 is built from 15 residues. Germline V gene lookup returns CDR1 LGHNA and CDR2 YSLEER. V lost 0 bases to trimming and J lost 3 bases, with 10 bases between them. Here the CDR3 DNA reads TGCGCCAGCAGCCAAGACGGGGACATTACAGATACGCAGTATTTT. Protein sequence: CASSQDGDITDTQYF.

This clone appeared a few times. CDR3: CASSTLQGGETQYF. The CDR3 coding sequence is TGTGCCAGCAGCACTCTACAGGGAGGGGAGACCCAGTACTTC. The V and J genes are TRBV5-6 and TRBJ2-5, with D possibly being TRBD2 (7 bases). The germline CDR1 and CDR2 sequences are SGHDT and YYEEEE. The V end was cut by 4 bases, the J end by 5 bases, with 15 bases between. There are 14 residues in the CDR3.

The J gene is TRBJ2-1, the V gene TRBV4-3, with a possible D match to TRBD2 (5 bases). Germline CDR1 and CDR2: LGHNA and YSLEER. CDR3 size: 15 residues. Trimming left V 5 bases short and J 0 bases short, with 11 bases between. This CDR3 is CASSSGISSYNEQFF. CDR3 nucleotide sequence: TGCGCCAGCAGCTCCGGGATCAGCTCCTACAATGAGCAGTTCTTC.

The V and J genes are TRBV27 and TRBJ2-3; no clear D. This CDR3 contains 16 residues. Trimming removed 3 bases at V and 1 base at J, with 14 bases between. Germline-derived CDR1 and CDR2 are MNHEY and SMNVEV (reference sequence). CDR3 residues: CASSFLAAPGTDTQYF. The CDR3 bases are TGTGCCAGCAGTTTTCTCGCGGCCCCCGGCACAGATACGCAGTATTTT.